This TCR beta chain was documented in a study of cytomegalovirus exposure and HLA in healthy donors. Clones were sequenced by immunoSEQ multiplex PCR, and TCRdb holds only the in-frame ones, with some missing. Of 95,000 to 150,000 clones in the sample, approximately 87% were seen once. CDR3 length equals 15 residues. Looked up from germline, CDR1 is MNHEY and CDR2 is SVGAGI. Study conclusions and caveats: It was reportedly the case that the classifier diagnosed cytomegalovirus status with high specificity and sensitivity.

Notes on this clone: Its antigen is not known.

The clonotype comes from a woman aged 18-29 years in good health and CMV-seropositive. The sample was PBMCs. This chain links TRBV6-5 with TRBJ2-5, with D maybe TRBD2 (5 bases). The better agreement between TRBJ2-7 and the DNA end casts doubt on the J call. This CDR3 is CASRFSGRGSYEQYF. The CDR3 region has the DNA TGTGCCAGCAGGTTCTCGGGGAGAGGGTCCTACGAGCAGTACTTC.